This T cell receptor beta chain came from a study of metastatic and nonmetastatic thyroid tumors. Study-level results: In blood and tumor, TCR beta diversity was reportedly significantly higher in malignant thyroid tumors than in benign nodules.

TCRdb re-called the PCR reads through MiXCR. The table includes approximately 40,000 clones, about an eighth detected once. CDR3 length: 13 residues. The junction had 3 bases not matched to a gene; V was cut back by 5 bases and J by 4 bases. The V gene's germline CDR1 is MNHNS and CDR2 SASEGT. Thyroid surgery had not been preceded by any treatment in any patient. Many counts were recorded for this clone. The antigen is not known. The sample was blood. This sequence was found in a female donor with papillary thyroid cancer or a benign thyroid nodule (not recorded which). Some clones in this sample may be carry-over from other donors' samples. The V gene is TRBV6-1, the J gene TRBJ2-5, with TRBD1 identical over 8 bases. The CDR3 DNA is TGTGCCAGCAGTCAAGGACAGGGAGAGACCCAGTACTTC. Translation: CASSQGQGETQYF.